One T cell receptor beta chain is described in this entry. As yet, its antigen is unknown. The sequencing template was cDNA reverse transcribed from extracted RNA. Sequencing was performed with immunoSEQ multiplex PCR; in TCRdb, only in-frame clones are kept and a portion is missing. The sample includes some 110,000 clones, around 58% seen only once; the top ten take 30%. The treatment was: oral pan-JAK inhibitor, 5-10 mg twice daily. The source of the sample is a study of CD8+ T cells in alopecia areata. Whole-study context: At a dose of 5 to 10 mg twice daily, oral tofacitinib was given to treated patients. The investigators scored severity in treated patients by the percentage of affected scalp area. The duration of tofacitinib was 6 to 18 months, with 6 months off drug afterward. Findings and caveats of the study: Scalp clonality decreased significantly with tofacitinib, and so did expanded CD8+ clones among the top 100.

J was trimmed by 6 bases and V by 7 bases; bases with no gene match: 6. The CDR3 loop spans 12 amino acids. The germline V gene encodes CDR1 SQVTM and CDR2 ANQGSEA. This TCR was recovered from a human donor with alopecia areata. The J gene is TRBJ2-1, the V gene TRBV29-1; 7 bases align to TRBD2. The source material was CD8+ T cells sorted from blood, sampled at week 4, from a patient treated with tofacitinib. CDR3 sequence (DNA): TGCAGCGCAAGGGAGGGTTCCAATGAGCAGTTCTTC. It encodes CSAREGSNEQFF.